Each of the 6 T cell receptor beta chains below was sequenced from the same sample in a study of metastatic and nonmetastatic thyroid tumors. TCRdb used MiXCR to call clones anew from the PCR reads. The repertoire includes about 21,000 clones, roughly 16% of them detected once, and roughly 10% sits in the top ten. Every patient was untreated before thyroid surgery. Sequencing was done on a sample of tumor tissue. Receptors were obtained from a female donor with papillary thyroid cancer or a benign thyroid nodule (not recorded which). Some clones in this sample may be carry-over from other donors' samples.

This clone has ten or more counts. The CDR3 here is CASSQGVGAQHF. DNA of the CDR3: TGTGCCAGCAGCCAAGGAGTGGGAGCCCAGCATTTT. V is TRBV3-1 and J is TRBJ1-5; D is undetermined. The V gene lost 1 base and the J gene lost 11 bases, with 9 bases spanning the gap. Germline values: CDR1 LGHDT, CDR2 YNNKEL (reference sequence). The CDR3 covers 12 residues.

This clone was recorded many times. This chain connects TRBV7-8 to TRBJ2-2, with 11 bases aligning to TRBD1. The V and J ends lost 4 bases and 7 bases, in that order; junction bases with no gene match: 5. The CDR3 has 15 amino acids. Germline V CDR1 and CDR2: SGHVS, FQNEAQ. The CDR3 DNA reads as TGTGCCAGCAGCTCCGGACAGGGGGCGTTCGGGGAGCTGTTTTTT. This translates into CASSSGQGAFGELFF.

This clone was seen a handful of times. The chain links TRBV25-1 to TRBJ1-4; D is uncertain. Between the trimmed V and J ends, which lost 1 base and 8 bases, there was a span of 20 bases. CDR1 and CDR2 from the germline V gene are MGHDK and SYGVNS. The length of the CDR3 is 17 residues. The CDR3 loop is CASSEFGVSDPWEKLFF. The CDR3, as DNA: TGTGCCAGCAGTGAATTTGGAGTCAGTGATCCATGGGAAAAACTGTTTTTT. The full variable domain, in which reference TRBV25-1 and TRBJ1-4 provide the parts outside the CDR3, is EADIYQTPRYLVIGTGKKITLECSQTMGHDKMYWYQQDPGMELHLIHYSYGVNSTEKGDLSSESTVSRIRTEHFPLTLESARPSHTSQYLCASSEFGVSDPWEKLFFGSGTQLSVL.

This clone came up many times. The V gene is TRBV7-8, the J gene TRBJ2-7; the D is unclear. In germline, CDR1 is SGHVS, CDR2 FQNEAQ. V was trimmed by 5 bases and J by 1 base, leaving 15 bases between them. The CDR3 is made up of 15 amino acids. The CDR3 region is CASSPTLSKSYEQYF. The CDR3 DNA sequence: TGTGCCAGCAGCCCCACGCTCTCAAAATCCTACGAGCAGTACTTC.

This clone was counted ten times or more. The chain recombines TRBV15 with TRBJ1-1; 7 bases fit TRBD1. The CDR3 has 15 amino acids. With V trimmed by 5 bases and J by 5 bases, 11 bases remained unmatched. Germline V gene sequence: CDR1 LNHNV, CDR2 YYDKDF (reference sequence). The CDR3 reads CATSVYQGVGTEAFF. The CDR3 DNA reads TGTGCCACCAGCGTATACCAGGGGGTAGGAACTGAAGCTTTCTTT.

Points on this clone: This could be a read error, since a much larger clone is one nucleotide away. The J gene is TRBJ2-5, the V gene TRBV5-6; perhaps TRBD1 as D (6 bases). The CDR3 spans 16 residues. Deletions cut 0 bases from V and 2 bases from J, with 14 bases between. Per germline, CDR1 SGHDT and CDR2 YYEEEE. The CDR3 reads CASSLVSWQGQETQYF. The CDR3 nucleotides are TGTGCCAGCAGCTTGGTATCCTGGCAGGGGCAAGAGACCCAGTACTTC.